This TCR beta chain was captured in a study of T cells in localized non-small cell lung cancer. Study outcomes and limitations: Owing to sequencing of a solitary tumor region, heterogeneity cannot be discounted. Exceeding tumor, uninvolved adjacent lung had the highest T cell clonality. In adjacent lung appeared a median roughly 56 of the top 100 tumor clones.

V was pared by 7 bases and J by 0 bases, with 7 bases between. This CDR3 region has 14 residues. Germline V gene sequence: CDR1 MNHEY, CDR2 SVGAGI. With regard to this clone: Its antigen is currently unknown.

Sequencing used immunoSEQ multiplex PCR; TCRdb keeps in-frame clones, though not all of them. Of roughly 38,000 clones listed, about 86% are singletons. Sample: peripheral blood, taken before any cancer treatment. The V gene is TRBV6-5, the J gene TRBJ2-6; D is unresolved. The clonotype was recovered from a woman between 18 and 55 years old with stage III lung adenocarcinoma. CDR3 in DNA: TGTGCCAGCACCAGATACTCTGGGGCCAACGTCCTGACTTTC. Translation: CASTRYSGANVLTF.